This TCR beta chain was found in a study of blood T cell repertoires in COVID-19. Study overall: Sources were T cells, B-cell-depleted T cells, or PBMCs; the material itself was cDNA or gDNA.

In the authors' workflow: Nucleated cell number was recorded as an estimate derived from reference gene primer amplification. Sequencing used immunoSEQ multiplex PCR; TCRdb keeps in-frame clones, though not all of them. The DNA was the basis for D and trimming; V, J and clone size are from that table. The sample consists of 250,000 to 300,000 clones, approximately 87% of them appearing once. This clone was seen a handful of times. Germline CDR1 is SEHNR and CDR2 is FQNEAQ (reference sequence). The CDR3 has 15 amino acids. Trimming cost V 4 bases and J 3 bases; bases outside gene matches: 6. Sample: peripheral blood. The chain employs TRBV7-9 and TRBJ2-3; 8 nucleotides agree with TRBD1. The clonotype comes from a man aged 60-69 years who had recovered from COVID-19. The CDR3 DNA is TGTGCCAGCAGCTCCGACAGGGGAGGAACAGATACGCAGTATTTT. It specifies CASSSDRGGTDTQYF. The whole variable domain, filled in from reference TRBV7-9 and TRBJ2-3, reads DTGVSQNPRHKITKRGQNVTFRCDPISEHNRLYWYRQTLGQGPEFLTYFQNEAQLEKSRLLSDRFSAERPKGSFSTLEIQRTEQGDSAMYLCASSSDRGGTDTQYFGPGTRLTVL.